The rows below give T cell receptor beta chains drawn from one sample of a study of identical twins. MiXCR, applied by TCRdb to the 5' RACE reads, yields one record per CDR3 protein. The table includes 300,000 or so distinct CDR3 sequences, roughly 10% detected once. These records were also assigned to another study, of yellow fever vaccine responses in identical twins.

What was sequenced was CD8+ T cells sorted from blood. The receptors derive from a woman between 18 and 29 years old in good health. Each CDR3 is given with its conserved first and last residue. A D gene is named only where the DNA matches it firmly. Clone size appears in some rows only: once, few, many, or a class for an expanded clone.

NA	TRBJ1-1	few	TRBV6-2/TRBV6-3	CASTETAYTEAFF	TGTGCCAGCACCGAGACCGCGTACACTGAAGCTTTCTTT
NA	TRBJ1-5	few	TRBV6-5	CASSYSSGKQPQHF	TGTGCCAGCAGTTACTCGTCGGGGAAGCAGCCCCAGCATTTT
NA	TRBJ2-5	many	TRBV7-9	CASSRTLQETQYF	TGTGCCAGCAGCCGGACTCTCCAAGAGACCCAGTACTTC
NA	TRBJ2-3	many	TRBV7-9	CASSPDYADTQYF	TGTGCCAGCAGCCCAGACTACGCTGATACGCAGTATTTT
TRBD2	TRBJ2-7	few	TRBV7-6	CASSSFGLAGYEQYF	TGTGCCAGCAGCTCCTTCGGACTAGCGGGCTACGAGCAGTACTTC
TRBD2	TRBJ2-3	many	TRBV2	CASSAERGGLDTQYF	TGTGCCAGCAGTGCCGAGCGGGGGGGCCTGGATACGCAGTATTTT
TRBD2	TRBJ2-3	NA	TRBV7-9	CASSPGGTIGYGTQYF	TGTGCCAGCAGCCCTGGGGGGACTATCGGTTACGGTACGCAGTATTTT
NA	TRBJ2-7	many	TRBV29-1	CGARSGSSYEQYF	TGCGGAGCTCGTAGCGGTAGCTCCTACGAGCAGTACTTC
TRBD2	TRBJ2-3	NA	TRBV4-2	CASSQDGERENSF	TGTGCCAGCAGCCAAGATGGAGAGCGGGAGAATTCTTTT
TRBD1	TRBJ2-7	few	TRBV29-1	CSARGGQNYEQYF	TGCAGCGCCCGAGGGGGACAGAACTACGAGCAGTACTTC
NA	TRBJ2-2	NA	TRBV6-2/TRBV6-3	CASSYRYLGGNAGELFF	TGTGCCAGCAGTTACCGTTACTTGGGGGGAAACGCCGGGGAGCTGTTTTTT
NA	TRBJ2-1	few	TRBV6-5	CASSSDRPNEQFF	TGTGCCAGCAGTTCCGACAGACCTAATGAGCAGTTCTTC
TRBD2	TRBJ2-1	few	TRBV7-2	CASSLGGSGTTYNEQFF	TGTGCCAGCAGCTTAGGCGGGAGCGGGACCACCTACAATGAGCAGTTCTTC
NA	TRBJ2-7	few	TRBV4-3	CASSQDPGASYEQYF	TGCGCCAGCAGCCAAGATCCAGGGGCCTCCTACGAGCAGTACTTC
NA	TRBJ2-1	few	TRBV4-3	CASSQAQYNEQFF	TGCGCCAGCAGCCAAGCACAGTACAATGAGCAGTTCTTC
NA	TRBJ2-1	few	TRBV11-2	CASSKLTDGDEQFF	TGTGCCAGCAGTAAATTGACGGATGGGGATGAGCAGTTCTTC
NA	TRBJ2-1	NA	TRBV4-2	CASSQDPMGGSNEQFF	TGTGCCAGCAGCCAAGATCCGATGGGTGGTAGCAATGAGCAGTTCTTC
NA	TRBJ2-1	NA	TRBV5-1	CASTLPGLNNEQFF	TGCGCCAGCACCCTTCCGGGACTTAACAATGAGCAGTTCTTC
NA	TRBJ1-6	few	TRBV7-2	CASSPPLHF	TGTGCCAGCAGCCCCCCCCTCCACTTT
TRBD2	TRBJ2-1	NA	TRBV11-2	CASSWGEGGYNEQFF	TGTGCCAGCAGCTGGGGGGAGGGAGGGTACAATGAGCAGTTCTTC
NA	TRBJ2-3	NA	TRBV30	CAWSVIIYTDTQYF	TGTGCCTGGAGTGTAATCATATACACAGATACGCAGTATTTT
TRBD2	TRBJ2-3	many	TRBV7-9	CASSKLAGSTDTQYF	TGTGCCAGCAGCAAGCTAGCGGGAAGCACAGATACGCAGTATTTT
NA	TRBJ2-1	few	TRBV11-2	CASSQAGSGADEQFF	TGTGCCAGCAGCCAAGCAGGTAGCGGAGCGGATGAGCAGTTCTTC
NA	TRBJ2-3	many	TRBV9	CASNDPRGGATDTQYF	TGTGCCAGCAACGACCCTAGGGGCGGAGCGACAGATACGCAGTATTTT
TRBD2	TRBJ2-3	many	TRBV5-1	CASSLAGGPLDTQYF	TGCGCCAGCAGCTTAGCGGGGGGGCCATTAGATACGCAGTATTTT
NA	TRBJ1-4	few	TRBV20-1	CGGGETDPATNEKLFF	TGCGGAGGGGGTGAGACAGACCCTGCAACTAATGAAAAACTGTTTTTT
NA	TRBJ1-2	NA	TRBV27	CASREGISYTF	TGTGCCAGCAGGGAGGGTATTAGCTACACCTTC
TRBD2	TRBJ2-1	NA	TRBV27	CAVQKGRVGDEQFF	TGTGCCGTACAAAAGGGGAGGGTTGGCGATGAGCAGTTCTTC
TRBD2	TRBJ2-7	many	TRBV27	CASSPGLALYEQYF	TGTGCCAGCAGTCCCGGACTAGCCCTATACGAGCAGTACTTC
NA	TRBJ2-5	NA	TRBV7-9	CASSPGLHEGETQYF	TGTGCCAGCAGCCCGGGCCTTCATGAGGGGGAGACCCAGTACTTC
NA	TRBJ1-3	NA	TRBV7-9	CASGLGEEISGNTIYF	TGTGCCAGCGGCTTAGGGGAGGAAATCTCTGGAAACACCATATATTTT
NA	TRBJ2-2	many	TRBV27	CASSLGQGRELFF	TGTGCCAGCAGTTTGGGGCAGGGCCGGGAGCTGTTTTTT
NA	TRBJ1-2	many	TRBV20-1	CSAPVGGLVYGYTF	TGCAGTGCTCCAGTGGGGGGGTTGGTCTATGGCTACACCTTC
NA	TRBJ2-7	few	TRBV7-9	CASSPGQHYEQYF	TGTGCCAGCAGCCCAGGACAGCACTACGAGCAGTACTTC
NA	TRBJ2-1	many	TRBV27	CASSSTREEQFF	TGTGCCAGCAGTTCAACCCGGGAGGAGCAGTTCTTC
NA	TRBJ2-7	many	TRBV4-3	CASSQDSDTIYEQYF	TGCGCCAGCAGCCAAGATAGTGACACTATCTACGAGCAGTACTTC
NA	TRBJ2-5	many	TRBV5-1	CASSLEDQETQYF	TGCGCCAGCAGCTTGGAGGACCAGGAGACCCAGTACTTC
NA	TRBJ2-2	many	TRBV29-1	CSALGTIDTGELFF	TGCAGCGCCTTAGGGACCATCGACACCGGGGAGCTGTTTTTT
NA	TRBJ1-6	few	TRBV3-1	CASSQGLGLDNSPLHF	TGTGCCAGCAGCCAAGGTCTAGGGTTGGATAATTCACCCCTCCACTTT
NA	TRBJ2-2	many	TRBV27	CASRQSHTGELFF	TGTGCCAGCAGACAGAGCCACACCGGGGAGCTGTTTTTT
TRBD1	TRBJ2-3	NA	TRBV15	CATSRELRTGEGDTQYF	TGTGCCACCAGCAGAGAATTAAGGACAGGAGAAGGGGATACGCAGTATTTT
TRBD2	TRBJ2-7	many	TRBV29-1	CSVMTSGGEQYF	TGCAGCGTGATGACTAGCGGGGGTGAGCAGTACTTC
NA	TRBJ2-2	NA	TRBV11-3	CASSSRDQVNTGELFF	TGTGCCAGCAGCTCCCGGGACCAAGTCAACACCGGGGAGCTGTTTTTT